The rows below give T cell receptor beta chains drawn from one sample of a study of control samples from healthy donors and cancer patients. Generated by immunoSEQ multiplex PCR, the TCRdb table keeps only in-frame clones and is missing some. Of about 86,000 clones detected, 85% to 90% appear once; the ten largest clones hold less than 10%. Sequencing was performed on PBMCs. The source is a woman in her 50s with colorectal cancer. The CDR3 runs from the conserved cysteine through the conserved F or W. A D gene is named only where the DNA matches it firmly. Size tells how often a clone was seen (once, few, many) or the class of an expanded clone, and some rows leave it out.

TRBJ2-5 TRBV3-1/TRBV3-2 NA NA CASSHWGPQETQYF TGTGCCAGCAGCCATTGGGGGCCCCAAGAGACCCAGTACTTC
TRBJ2-2 TRBV27 NA NA CASSQTGVGTGELFF TGTGCCAGCAGTCAGACAGGTGTTGGCACCGGGGAGCTGTTTTTT
TRBJ1-2 TRBV5-1 NA TRBD1 CASSGGQGEDGYTF TGCGCCAGCAGCGGAGGACAGGGTGAGGATGGCTACACCTTC
TRBJ2-2 TRBV24-1 NA NA CATSDLYKNTGELFF TGTGCCACCAGTGATTTGTACAAGAACACCGGGGAGCTGTTTTTT
TRBJ2-1 TRBV24-1 NA TRBD2 CATSDLRGGSDEQFF TGTGCCACCAGTGATTTGCGGGGGGGCAGCGATGAGCAGTTCTTC
TRBJ2-4 TRBV5-6 once TRBD1 CASSLKVNQGVLAKNIQYF TGTGCCAGCAGCTTGAAGGTTAATCAGGGGGTTCTAGCCAAAAACATTCAGTACTTC
TRBJ2-3 TRBV10-3 NA TRBD2 CAISPTSRSTDTQYF TGTGCCATCAGTCCGACTAGCCGAAGCACAGATACGCAGTATTTT
TRBJ2-3 TRBV7-9 NA NA CASSWDATDTQYF TGTGCCAGCAGTTGGGACGCCACAGATACGCAGTATTTT
TRBJ2-2 TRBV5-1 NA NA CASSERTTNTGELFF TGCGCCAGCAGCGAAAGGACAACGAACACCGGGGAGCTGTTTTTT
TRBJ2-2 TRBV2 NA TRBD1 CASSGQGATAGELFF TGTGCCAGCAGCGGACAGGGGGCAACGGCCGGGGAGCTGTTTTTT
TRBJ2-2 TRBV29-1 NA NA CSVGLGAGDTGELFF TGCAGCGTTGGTTTGGGGGCCGGGGACACCGGGGAGCTGTTTTTT
TRBJ2-2 TRBV10-1 NA TRBD1 CASSGDRTNTGELFF TGCGCCAGCAGTGGGGACAGGACGAACACCGGGGAGCTGTTTTTT
TRBJ1-2 TRBV7-2 once NA CASSLGGAAGYGYTF TGTGCCAGCAGCTTAGGGGGGGCGGCCGGCTATGGCTACACCTTC
TRBJ1-6 TRBV10-2 NA TRBD1 CASNGGGEGSPLHF TGCGCCAGCAATGGAGGGGGCGAGGGCTCACCCCTCCACTTT
TRBJ1-2 TRBV10-3 NA NA CAIDAGSGGYTF TGTGCCATAGACGCCGGGAGTGGTGGCTACACCTTC
TRBJ1-1 TRBV27 NA TRBD1 CASSSQGAAFF TGTGCCAGCAGTTCTCAGGGGGCCGCTTTCTTT
TRBJ1-5 TRBV19 NA TRBD1 CASTSPGTGARGNQPQHF TGTGCCAGTACTAGTCCCGGGACAGGGGCCAGGGGCAATCAGCCCCAGCATTTT
TRBJ2-2 TRBV11-3 NA TRBD1 CASSRDSWGNTGELFF TGTGCCAGCAGCAGGGACAGCTGGGGGAACACCGGGGAGCTGTTTTTT
TRBJ1-3 TRBV7-2 NA NA CASSPRTNSGNTIYF TGTGCCAGCAGCCCCCGGACCAACTCTGGAAACACCATATATTTT
TRBJ1-1 TRBV5-6 NA NA CASNSVGRADAFF TGTGCCAGCAACTCCGTAGGCAGGGCCGACGCTTTCTTT
TRBJ1-4 TRBV4-1 NA NA CASSVTRNEKLFF TGCGCCAGCAGCGTGACCCGAAATGAAAAACTGTTTTTT
TRBJ1-2 TRBV6-4 NA NA CASSDGGSYGYTF TGTGCCAGCAGTGACGGGGGTAGCTATGGCTACACCTTC
TRBJ1-1 TRBV7-8 NA NA CASSLRAGLTEAFF TGTGCCAGCAGCTTAAGGGCGGGCCTCACTGAAGCTTTCTTT
TRBJ2-2 TRBV24-1 NA TRBD1 CASTGTGGTGELFF TGTGCCAGTACCGGGACAGGGGGCACCGGGGAGCTGTTTTTT
TRBJ1-1 TRBV1 NA NA CTSSRLDRGQRNTSEAFF TGCACCAGCAGCCGGTTGGACAGGGGGCAAAGGAACACCAGTGAAGCTTTCTTT
TRBJ2-1 TRBV18 NA NA CASSPPAVSSYNEQFF TGTGCCAGCTCACCACCGGCGGTGAGCTCCTACAATGAGCAGTTCTTC
TRBJ2-5 TRBV4-3 NA NA CASSRDRSQETQYF TGCGCCAGCAGCCGGGACCGCTCCCAAGAGACCCAGTACTTC
TRBJ2-5 TRBV7-2 NA NA CASSSGRETQYF TGTGCCAGCAGCTCTGGAAGGGAGACCCAGTACTTC
TRBJ2-5 TRBV6-1 NA TRBD1 CASSEPGTGKETQYF TGTGCCAGCAGTGAACCGGGGACAGGAAAAGAGACCCAGTACTTC
TRBJ1-2 TRBV9 NA TRBD1 CASSTVGTGDGYTF TGTGCCAGCAGCACAGTAGGGACAGGTGATGGCTACACCTTC
TRBJ2-6 TRBV2 NA NA CASSDFTRGVLTF TGTGCCAGCAGTGATTTTACTCGAGGCGTCCTGACTTTC
TRBJ1-1 TRBV6-6 NA NA CASSYRNTEAFF TGTGCCAGCAGTTATAGGAACACTGAAGCTTTCTTT
TRBJ1-1 TRBV4-1 few NA CASSQDLGGRWIDTEAFF TGCGCCAGCAGCCAAGATCTTGGAGGGAGGTGGATAGACACTGAAGCTTTCTTT
TRBJ1-1 TRBV7-8 NA NA CASSSRQNTEAFF TGTGCCAGCAGCTCTCGACAAAACACTGAAGCTTTCTTT
TRBJ1-1 TRBV3-1/TRBV3-2 few NA CASSQGGGMNTEAFF TGTGCCAGCAGCCAAGGAGGGGGAATGAACACTGAAGCTTTCTTT
TRBJ1-2 TRBV18 NA TRBD1 CASSPQGARGYTF TGTGCCAGCTCACCGCAGGGGGCGCGTGGCTACACCTTC
TRBJ1-1 TRBV25-1 NA NA CASSDWGLMNTEAFF TGTGCCAGCAGTGACTGGGGACTGATGAACACTGAAGCTTTCTTT
TRBJ1-6 TRBV5-6 once TRBD1 CASNRGQYNSPLHF TGTGCCAGCAACAGGGGACAGTATAATTCACCCCTCCACTTT